This TCR beta chain stems from a study of technical replicates of blood from four donors. This CDR3 is 14 amino acids long. Germline-derived CDR1 and CDR2 are LNHDA and SQIVND (reference sequence). The V end was cut by 8 bases, the J end by 0 bases, with 14 bases between. TCRdb's table, derived via immunoSEQ multiplex PCR, lists solely in-frame clones and lacks some. The sample contains about 83,000 clones, just over 90% of which appear only once. The chain couples TRBV19 to TRBJ2-7; D is possibly TRBD1 (6 bases). The TCR originated in a human donor in good health. The sequencing input was T cells isolated from PBMCs. The CDR3 loop is CASGSVGGSYEQYF. Written as DNA, the CDR3 is TGTGCCAGTGGTTCGGTAGGGGGCTCCTACGAGCAGTACTTC.